The source of this T cell receptor (beta chain) is a study of T cell responses to AZD1222 COVID-19 vaccine. Study conclusions and caveats: Repertoire samples came only from after the peak T cell response. Distributed over spike, vaccine-associated CD4 TCRs predominated at 160-218 and 743-854.

Worth noting for this clone: The antigen is unknown.

Sequencing was performed with immunoSEQ multiplex PCR; in TCRdb, only in-frame clones are kept and a portion is missing. This repertoire shows about 120,000 clones, around 90% found once; its top ten account for approximately 2.6%. The sequenced sample was peripheral blood, obtained 28 days after the second AZD1222 dose. The receptor was derived from an adult who received the AZD1222 COVID-19 vaccine.

The CDR3 sequence is CASSASGPREYGYTF. CDR3 nucleotide sequence: TGTGCCAGCTCAGCCTCGGGGCCCCGAGAATATGGCTACACCTTC. This chain links TRBV18 with TRBJ1-2; TRBD1 might be the D (5 bases). CDR1 is KGHSH, CDR2 LQKENI, per germline. Between the trimmed V and J ends, which lost 5 bases and 5 bases, there was a span of 18 bases. The CDR3 consists of 15 residues.